Sequencing of this T cell receptor beta chain was carried out in a study of T-cell reconstitution after alpha-beta-depleted transplantation in children. This clonotype was seen more than once but under ten times. Its antigen remains unknown. This CDR3 contains 15 residues. Looked up from germline, CDR1 is SNHLY and CDR2 is FYNNEI. V was cut by 7 bases and J by 4 bases, with 16 bases left in between. Study-wide findings and caveats: Surviving recipient cells, namely T cells and thymic progenitors, were the source of high day-60 TCRbeta diversity in some patients. From newly produced T cells came most of the T-cell counts and diversity one year after transplant. The study reportedly traced alpha-beta T cells about two months after transplant to several hundred expanded graft clones.

A TCRbeta library incorporating unique molecular identifiers was prepared. Each CDR3 protein is one row after TCRdb ran MiXCR on the PCR reads. This table has some 300,000 distinct CDR3 sequences, 6% to 10% appearing once. The receptor's source is a female patient between 2 and 10 years old who had a stem cell transplant for Fanconi anemia, so the T cells may come from the graft donor. The specimen comprised peripheral blood, sampled 360 days after TCRalphabeta/CD19-depleted stem cell transplant. The rearrangement joins TRBV2 to TRBJ2-2; the D gene is possibly TRBD2 (6 bases). The chain's CDR3 is CASNFGGGITGELFF. The CDR3, as DNA: TGTGCCAGCAATTTTGGGGGAGGTATCACCGGGGAGCTGTTTTTT.